These 5 T cell receptor beta chains were sequenced from one sample in a study of post-analysis software for immune sequencing data. The library was made from cDNA and included unique molecular identifiers. TCRdb independently ran MiXCR on the PCR reads; one entry per CDR3 protein. The sample consists of hundreds of thousands of distinct CDR3 sequences, less than 35% of them appearing once. Antigen specificity for these receptors is unknown. Study outcomes and limitations: TRBV segments more frequent in patients than in controls numbered several and included TRBV5-6, TRBV5-1 and TRBV20-1.

Sequenced material: blood. All receptors come from a girl aged 10 to 17 with multiple sclerosis.

The V gene is TRBV7-9, the J gene TRBJ1-1, with D possibly TRBD1 on 6 matching bases. Trimming removed 5 bases at V and 4 bases at J, with 26 bases between. The germline V gene has CDR1 SEHNR and CDR2 FQNEAQ (reference sequence). This CDR3 has 18 residues. The DNA for the CDR3 is TGTGCCAGCAGCGAAAGGGGACTGGGGGCACGAATGGGCACTGAAGCTTTCTTT. Encoded protein: CASSERGLGARMGTEAFF.

The chain is built from TRBV20-1 and TRBJ1-5, with 7 bases lining up with TRBD1. Trimming removed 5 bases from V and 2 bases from J; junction bases left unmatched: 12. The CDR3 contains 16 residues. Germline loops: CDR1 DFQATT, CDR2 SNEGSKA (reference sequence). CDR3 in DNA: TGCAGTGCTGCCAACCACAGGGGACCTGGCAATCAGCCCCAGCATTTT. Translation: CSAANHRGPGNQPQHF.

This clonotype was detected only once. At one of its ends the junction is not consistent with the germline gene, which may arise from a read error. CDR3 sequence reads: CSVELALSYEQDF. The CDR3 region has the DNA TGCAGCGTTGAACTAGCGCTATCCTACGAGCAGGACTTC. The V call is TRBV29-1, the J call TRBJ2-7, with D perhaps TRBD2 (6 bases). Germline CDR1 SQVTM, CDR2 ANQGSEA. The CDR3 contains 13 residues.

This sequence joins TRBV5-1 and TRBJ2-3; D is unresolved. CDR3 length equals 16 residues. CDR1 and CDR2 (germline): SGHRS, YFSETQ. Trimming removed 1 base at V and 0 bases at J, with 12 bases between. CDR3 amino acids: CASSLQTAFSTDTQYF. The CDR3 DNA reads TGCGCCAGCAGCTTGCAGACGGCCTTTAGCACAGATACGCAGTATTTT.

The table lists this clonotype with a few counts. The chain combines TRBV20-1 with TRBJ2-3, with 9 bases aligning to TRBD2. The CDR3 spans 18 residues. Losses at the gene ends were 0 bases for V and 4 bases for J; bases not matched to a gene: 14. From germline, CDR1 is DFQATT and CDR2 SNEGSKA (reference sequence). CDR3 bases: TGCAGTGCTAGAGATCGTGCCGGGAGCGGGAGGCCCGCAGATACGCAGTATTTT. Amino acid sequence: CSARDRAGSGRPADTQYF.